Following are 29 T cell receptor beta chains from one sample sequenced in a study of T cells in Graves' hyperthyroidism and ophthalmopathy. RNA transcripts served as the template for amplifying TCR beta CDR3 regions. The study used the HTBI primer set for a first-round RT-PCR of the TCR CDR3. TCRdb independently ran MiXCR on the multiplex PCR reads; one entry per CDR3 protein. Of 300,000 or so distinct CDR3 sequences listed, about 21% were seen once; the top ten hold over 45%. Sequenced material: blood. Source of these receptors: a woman in her forties or fifties with Graves' hyperthyroidism.

The chain carries TRBV20-1 and TRBJ2-2; D is unresolved. CDR1 and CDR2 from the germline V gene are DFQATT and SNEGSKA (reference sequence). The CDR3 totals 12 residues. Deletions cut 3 bases from V and 7 bases from J, with 9 bases between. The DNA of the CDR3 is TGCAGTGCTAGTGTTTCGGGCGGGGAGCTGTTTTTT. It is translated as CSASVSGGELFF.

The chain recombines TRBV5-1 with TRBJ2-5; D perhaps matches TRBD2 (5 bases). There are 12 residues in the CDR3. The germline V gene has CDR1 SGHRS and CDR2 YFSETQ. V lost 5 bases to trimming and J lost 3 bases, with 8 bases between them. The CDR3 loop is CASRRTEETQYF. The CDR3 nucleotides are TGCGCCAGCAGACGGACTGAAGAGACCCAGTACTTC.

This clonotype has only a few counts. V and J are TRBV7-3 and TRBJ2-1; D tentatively reads TRBD1 or TRBD2 (5 bases each). The germline gives CDR1 SGHTA, CDR2 FQGTGA. This CDR3 spans 20 amino acids. Between the trimmed V and J ends, which lost 5 bases and 6 bases, there was a span of 32 bases. The CDR3 sequence is CASSLPPNRDPRIRRNEQFF. In DNA, the CDR3 is TGTGCCAGCAGCCTCCCCCCAAACCGGGACCCGCGTATAAGACGCAATGAGCAGTTCTTC.

This chain links TRBV12-3 or TRBV12-4 with TRBJ1-5, with D hard to call. The CDR3 length is 14 residues. V shed 4 bases and J shed 7 bases, with 14 bases lying between them. For the CDR3, the DNA is TGTGCCAGCAGTTCCCGTCCGGAGAGCCAGCCCCAGCATTTT. Its translation: CASSSRPESQPQHF.

This clonotype was found many times. The J gene is TRBJ2-7, the V gene TRBV6-1, with D perhaps being TRBD1 or TRBD2 (5 bases each). The CDR3 runs to 12 residues. The V and J ends lost 8 bases and 4 bases respectively, with 12 bases between them. The germline V gene has CDR1 MNHNS and CDR2 SASEGT. CDR3 sequence reads: CASSDEGYEQYF. DNA of the CDR3: TGTGCCAGCTCGGATGAGGGGTACGAGCAGTACTTC.

This clonotype was seen ten or more times. The V and J genes are TRBV20-1 and TRBJ2-7, with D tentatively TRBD1 (5 bases). This CDR3 spans 13 amino acids. CDR1 DFQATT and CDR2 SNEGSKA come from the germline V gene (reference sequence). Trimming took off 3 bases at V and 8 bases at J, with 17 bases between the two ends. The CDR3 loop is CSASLGQGLKQYF. The CDR3 DNA sequence: TGCAGTGCTAGCTTGGGTCAGGGATTAAAGCAGTACTTC.

The rearrangement uses TRBV5-5 and TRBJ2-1, with 8 bases matching TRBD2. Germline trimming cut 6 bases from V and 2 bases from J; bases unmatched to any gene: 7. Germline loops: CDR1 SGHKS, CDR2 YYEKEE (reference sequence). This CDR3 is 15 amino acids long. CDR3 DNA sequence: TGTGCCAGCATCCGGGCGGGGGGAACCTACAATGAGCAGTTCTTC. Translated: CASIRAGGTYNEQFF.

This clonotype was observed at least ten times. This chain uses TRBV2 with TRBJ1-5; 8 positions match TRBD1. CDR3 length: 14 residues. Germline CDR1 SNHLY, CDR2 FYNNEI. The J segment lost 2 bases and the V segment lost 6 bases, leaving 3 bases of the junction unmatched. The CDR3 reads CASREQGGNQPQHF. The CDR3 nucleotides read TGTGCCAGCAGGGAACAGGGGGGCAATCAGCCCCAGCATTTT.

This clonotype was counted a few times. This sequence joins TRBV5-1 and TRBJ2-5; D remains unclear. Per the germline V gene, CDR1 is SGHRS and CDR2 is YFSETQ. Trimming shortened V by 5 bases and J by 3 bases, and 14 bases separated the two germline ends. This CDR3 comprises 14 residues. CDR3 protein: CASRSMPMKETQYF. CDR3 DNA sequence: TGCGCCAGCAGATCCATGCCGATGAAAGAGACCCAGTACTTC.

Many counts were recorded for this clonotype. V gene TRBV7-9 combines with J gene TRBJ2-1, with 12 positions matching TRBD2. Germline CDR1 SEHNR, CDR2 FQNEAQ (reference sequence). V trimming: 0 bases; J trimming: 4 bases; junction bases outside the gene matches: 10. The CDR3 spans 19 residues. The CDR3 loop reads CASSLAGVLAGGRYNEQFF. The CDR3 DNA is TGTGCCAGCAGCTTAGCAGGGGTACTAGCGGGAGGCCGGTACAATGAGCAGTTCTTC.

The chain uses TRBV10-3 and TRBJ2-1; D unresolved. Germline V lookup: CDR1 ENHRY, CDR2 SYGVKD. CDR3 length: 12 residues. V was trimmed by 6 bases and J by 0 bases, leaving 3 bases between them. The CDR3: CAIRGSYNEQFF. CDR3 nucleotides: TGTGCCATCAGGGGCTCCTACAATGAGCAGTTCTTC.

The chain is built from TRBV7-9 and TRBJ1-2; no firm D call. CDR1 and CDR2 (germline): SEHNR, FQNEAQ (reference sequence). The CDR3 covers 14 residues. The germline V and J ends were trimmed by 0 bases and 1 base, with 6 bases remaining between them. DNA of the CDR3: TGTGCCAGCAGCTTAGCAGGTTTTAACTATGGCTACACCTTC. This encodes CASSLAGFNYGYTF. Combining the CDR3 with reference TRBV7-9 and TRBJ1-2 gives the whole variable domain DTGVSQNPRHKITKRGQNVTFRCDPISEHNRLYWYRQTLGQGPEFLTYFQNEAQLEKSRLLSDRFSAERPKGSFSTLEIQRTEQGDSAMYLCASSLAGFNYGYTFGSGTRLTVV.

This clonotype has just a few counts. CDR3 residues: CSVREQGGGEQFF. In DNA, the CDR3 is TGCAGCGTTAGGGAACAGGGGGGAGGTGAGCAGTTCTTC. The chain employs TRBV29-1 and TRBJ2-1; 8 bases fit TRBD1. Germline assignment: CDR1 SQVTM and CDR2 ANQGSEA. V gave up 5 bases and J gave up 9 bases; unmatched junction bases: 9. The CDR3 length is 13 residues.

In its sample, this clonotype was seen many times. This chain uses TRBV30 with TRBJ1-1; D ambiguous. Trimming took off 2 bases at V and 1 base at J, with 8 bases between the two ends. In germline, CDR1 is GTSNPN, CDR2 SVGIG (reference sequence). CDR3 length equals 13 residues. The CDR3 region is CAWSLHKNTEAFF. The DNA for the CDR3 is TGTGCCTGGAGTCTCCACAAGAACACTGAAGCTTTCTTT.

Ten or more counts support this clonotype. The gene calls are TRBV11-2 and TRBJ2-1, with TRBD1 as a possible D gene (5 bases). The CDR3 totals 15 residues. From germline, CDR1 is SGHAT and CDR2 FQNNGV. Trimming cost V 1 base and J 2 bases, with 9 bases left between them. Here the CDR3 reads CASSLGEGAYNEQFF. In nucleotides, the CDR3 is TGTGCCAGCAGCTTAGGTGAAGGGGCCTACAATGAGCAGTTCTTC.

V usage is TRBV28 and J usage is TRBJ2-1; maybe TRBD2 (5 bases). Germline CDR1 is MDHEN and CDR2 is SYDVKM. CDR3 length: 17 amino acids. V lost 4 bases and J 5 bases, leaving 21 bases between the germline ends. CDR3 DNA: TGTGCCAGCAGTTCGGTTTTGAGCGGCCTACTGAACAATGAGCAGTTCTTC. Translated: CASSSVLSGLLNNEQFF.

This clonotype was seen ten or more times. The chain uses TRBV11-2 and TRBJ2-2; D not resolved. The CDR3 runs 16 residues. Trimming took 1 base from V and 0 from J, leaving 9 bases between them. Germline lookup yields CDR1 SGHAT and CDR2 FQNNGV. The CDR3 DNA follows: TGTGCCAGCAGCTTAGTTTGGGGAACGAACACCGGGGAGCTGTTTTTT. Amino acids: CASSLVWGTNTGELFF.

This clonotype was detected ten times or more. The chain has TRBV2 and TRBJ2-1, with D perhaps TRBD1 or TRBD2 (5 bases each). Trimming removed 1 base at V and 3 bases at J, with 10 bases between. Germline CDR1 SNHLY, CDR2 FYNNEI. The CDR3 sequence is 15 residues long. The CDR3 loop is CASSEVAGSYNEQFF. The CDR3 DNA reads TGTGCCAGCAGTGAAGTGGCAGGGAGCTACAATGAGCAGTTCTTC.

Points on this clonotype: Its ends do not fully match the called genes, so a read error is possible. CDR3 residues: CASSYSRGNKEQFF. The CDR3, as DNA: TGTGCCAGCAGTTACTCGAGGGGAAACAAGGAGCAGTTCTTC. The gene calls are TRBV6-6 and TRBJ2-1; D assignment may be TRBD1 or TRBD2 (5 bases each). The CDR3 is 14 residues long. The V gene's germline CDR1 is MNHNY and CDR2 SVGAGI (reference sequence).

Ten or more counts support this clonotype. The chain joins TRBV18 to TRBJ1-4; tentatively, D is TRBD1 (6 bases). The CDR3 is 15 residues long. V was pared by 3 bases and J by 8 bases, with 16 bases between. CDR1 KGHSH and CDR2 LQKENI come from the germline V gene. CDR3 bases: TGTGCCAGCTCACCCCGAGAAGGGGGAGGCGAAAAACTGTTTTTT. As protein: CASSPREGGGEKLFF.

This clonotype appeared many times. The rearrangement links TRBV28 to TRBJ1-5; D is ambiguous. The CDR3 loop spans 15 amino acids. Germline CDR1 is MDHEN and CDR2 is SYDVKM. V was pared by 4 bases and J by 6 bases, with 16 bases between. The CDR3 region has the DNA TGTGCCAGCAGTTCCCAGGACCTGAACCGTCAGCCCCAGCATTTT. It codes for CASSSQDLNRQPQHF.

The chain employs TRBV7-2 and TRBJ2-7; 7 positions agree with TRBD2. The CDR3 is made up of 15 amino acids. CDR1 is SGHTA and CDR2 is FQGNSA in the germline V gene. Trimming cost V 5 bases and J 5 bases; bases outside gene matches: 12. The CDR3 bases are TGTGCCAGCAGCCCCACCGGGACTAAAGGTGACGAGCAGTACTTC. Its translation is CASSPTGTKGDEQYF.

This clonotype was counted ten times or more. V and J are TRBV10-3 and TRBJ2-7; D is tentatively TRBD1 or TRBD2 (5 bases each). The V end was cut by 8 bases, the J end by 1 base, with 9 bases between. The germline V gene has CDR1 ENHRY and CDR2 SYGVKD. CDR3 length: 12 amino acids. CDR3 sequence reads: CAIGWGSYEQYF. The CDR3, as DNA: TGTGCCATCGGTTGGGGGTCCTACGAGCAGTACTTC.

This clonotype was counted ten times or more. J is TRBJ2-5 and V is TRBV6-2 or TRBV6-3, with TRBD1 matching over 8 bases. Germline CDR1 is MNHEY and CDR2 is SVGEGT. This CDR3 comprises 12 residues. The V segment lost 6 bases and the J segment 5 bases; nucleotides outside the gene matches: 2. CDR3 protein: CASRTGVETQYF. CDR3 DNA sequence: TGTGCCAGCAGGACAGGGGTGGAGACCCAGTACTTC.

The table lists this clonotype with many counts. V gene TRBV3-1 combines with J gene TRBJ2-1; D ambiguous. This CDR3 region has 12 residues. With 4 bases removed from V and 9 bases from J, the gap between germline ends came to 10 bases. CDR1 is LGHDT and CDR2 is YNNKEL in the germline V gene (reference sequence). CDR3 sequence (DNA): TGTGCCAGCAGCCGTGCGCTGGGTGAGCAGTTCTTC. Its protein is CASSRALGEQFF.

This clonotype was seen repeatedly, ten times or more. The chain links TRBV6-1 to TRBJ1-1; 7 bases are shared with TRBD1. Germline V gene lookup returns CDR1 MNHNS and CDR2 SASEGT. CDR3 length: 14 amino acids. Losses at the gene ends were 6 bases for V and 4 bases for J; bases not matched to a gene: 8. This chain's CDR3 is CASRRTGITTEAFF. The CDR3, as DNA: TGTGCCAGCAGAAGGACAGGAATCACCACTGAAGCTTTCTTT.

This clonotype was picked up many times. This sequence joins TRBV3-1 and TRBJ1-2; D perhaps matches TRBD1 (6 bases). The ends were cut back, 1 base at V and 0 bases at J, with 9 bases in the middle. The CDR3 spans 15 residues. Germline V gene data show CDR1 as LGHDT and CDR2 as YNNKEL (reference sequence). Written as DNA, the CDR3 is TGTGCCAGCAGCCAAGCGACAGGCTCTAACTATGGCTACACCTTC. Amino acid sequence: CASSQATGSNYGYTF.

The CDR3 sequence is CASSSRQGGNSPLHF. CDR3 DNA sequence: TGTGCCAGCAGCTCTCGACAGGGAGGTAATTCACCCCTCCACTTT. This sequence joins TRBV7-6 and TRBJ1-6, with TRBD1 identical over 7 bases. Germline V lookup: CDR1 SGHVS, CDR2 FNYEAQ. J gave up 6 bases and V 4 bases, and 6 bases lay outside the gene matches. The CDR3 totals 15 residues.

V usage is TRBV2 and J usage is TRBJ2-7; the D gene is possibly TRBD2 (5 bases). The CDR3 is 14 amino acids. Trimming pared 5 bases from V and 3 bases from J, leaving 14 bases between. Germline lookup yields CDR1 SNHLY and CDR2 FYNNEI. The CDR3 nucleotides are TGTGCCAGCAGTTATCCGCGGGTGAGCTACGAGCAGTACTTC. Residues: CASSYPRVSYEQYF.